Included here is one T cell receptor beta chain sequence, with context. Unmatched junction bases numbered 9, after V lost 0 bases and J lost 7 bases. This CDR3 is built from 16 residues. Germline CDR1 is LGHDT and CDR2 is YNNKEL (reference sequence). This record comes from a study of blood T cell repertoires in COVID-19. Data came from immunoSEQ multiplex PCR; TCRdb stores just in-frame clones and leaves some out. This table has about 280,000 clones, around 90% appearing once. The sample consisted of PBMCs or T cells enriched from blood (not recorded which). The receptor was derived from a middle-aged woman who had recovered from COVID-19. This rearrangement joins TRBV3-1 (or the pseudogene TRBV3-2) to TRBJ2-1; TRBD2 matches 7 bases. CDR3 protein: CASSQEGAGTLNEQFF. CDR3 sequence (DNA): TGTGCCAGCAGCCAAGAAGGAGCGGGGACCCTGAATGAGCAGTTCTTC.